This TCR beta chain was identified during a study of Ad26.COV2.S vaccination and SARS-CoV-2 variants. At the level of the study: The Ad26.COV2.S arm of the COV1001 trial was where the donor was placed.

This CDR3 is 13 amino acids long. Trimming took 10 bases from V and 0 from J, leaving 10 bases between them. Germline V gene sequence: CDR1 LNHDA, CDR2 SQIVND (reference sequence). Method: immunoSEQ multiplex PCR; TCRdb's copy keeps in-frame clones and lacks some. The sample lists about 440,000 clones, around 90% occurring once. The treatment denotes: over 15 received Ad26.COV2.S at low or high dose, single or two shots; 5 received placebo; per-sample allocation not given. Material that was analyzed had been drawn on day 63 after the first vaccine or placebo injection. The specimen was peripheral blood, collected in a trial of Ad26.COV2.S vaccine versus placebo. This clonotype originated in a person between 18 and 60 years old who received the Ad26.COV2.S COVID-19 vaccine or a placebo. The chain recombines TRBV19 with TRBJ2-4; D is perhaps TRBD1 or TRBD2 (5 bases each). For the CDR3, the DNA is TGTGCCACCATGGGGGTAGCCAAAAACATTCAGTACTTC. It encodes CATMGVAKNIQYF.